Listed here are 27 T cell receptor beta chains from one sample, sequenced in a study of identical twins. TCRdb used MiXCR to reprocess the 5' RACE reads, holding one entry per CDR3 protein. Of 600,000 to 700,000 distinct CDR3 sequences listed, roughly 20% are singletons. These data were also filed under a second study, of T cells expressing NK-cell markers.

Sequencing was performed on PBMCs. The origin of the receptors is a woman aged 18-29 years in good health.

V is TRBV7-2 and J is TRBJ2-7, with D tentatively TRBD1 (7 bases). The V and J ends lost 4 bases and 3 bases respectively, with 16 bases between them. The CDR3 runs 15 residues. Germline V gene data show CDR1 as SGHTA and CDR2 as FQGNSA. CDR3 loop: CASSYGTAGVYEQYF. DNA of the CDR3: TGTGCCAGCAGCTACGGGACAGCGGGTGTCTACGAGCAGTACTTC. Complete variable domain (other parts from reference TRBV7-2 and TRBJ2-7): GAGVSQSPSNKVTEKGKDVELRCDPISGHTALYWYRQSLGQGLEFLIYFQGNSAPDKSGLPSDRFSAERTGGSVSTLTIQRTQQEDSAVYLCASSYGTAGVYEQYFGPGTRLTVT.

This clonotype was counted only a few times. The chain couples TRBV7-9 to TRBJ2-5, with D perhaps TRBD2 (6 bases). Germline V CDR1 and CDR2: SEHNR, FQNEAQ (reference sequence). The V and J ends lost 5 bases and 7 bases respectively, with 20 bases between them. The CDR3 is made up of 15 amino acids. CDR3 sequence: CASSVEDGRGGTQYF. The CDR3 region has the DNA TGTGCCAGCAGCGTAGAGGACGGGAGAGGAGGGACCCAGTACTTC.

Here the CDR3 DNA reads TGTGCCAGCAGCTTTTACGGACTAGCAGGGGAGACCCAGTACTTC. Protein: CASSFYGLAGETQYF. The rearrangement joins TRBV7-2 to TRBJ2-5, with 8 bases fitting TRBD2. Unmatched junction bases numbered 8, after V lost 3 bases and J lost 5 bases. This CDR3 contains 15 residues. CDR1 and CDR2 from the germline V gene are SGHTA and FQGNSA. Full variable domain (rest looked up from reference TRBV7-2 and TRBJ2-5): GAGVSQSPSNKVTEKGKDVELRCDPISGHTALYWYRQSLGQGLEFLIYFQGNSAPDKSGLPSDRFSAERTGGSVSTLTIQRTQQEDSAVYLCASSFYGLAGETQYFGPGTRLLVL.

Ten or more counts support this clonotype. The rearrangement joins TRBV6-6 to TRBJ1-1; possibly TRBD1 for D (6 bases). V was cut by 5 bases and J by 1 base, with 8 bases left in between. CDR1 and CDR2 from the germline V gene are MNHNY and SVGAGI (reference sequence). CDR3 length: 13 amino acids. The CDR3 sequence: CASSTGKNTEAFF. CDR3 DNA sequence: TGTGCCAGCAGTACAGGGAAGAACACTGAAGCTTTCTTT.

The genes are TRBV24-1 and TRBJ2-1; D unclear. Germline assignment: CDR1 KGHDR and CDR2 SFDVKD. The CDR3 totals 13 residues. The V end lost 1 base, the J end lost 7 bases, and 7 bases lay between the germline ends. CDR3 in amino acids: CATSDLNANEQFF. In DNA form, the CDR3 reads TGTGCCACCAGTGATTTAAACGCAAATGAGCAGTTCTTC.

The chain carries TRBV5-1 and TRBJ1-5, with D perhaps matching TRBD1 (6 bases). CDR3 length: 16 residues. The germline V and J ends were trimmed by 0 bases and 1 base, with 11 bases remaining between them. The germline gives CDR1 SGHRS, CDR2 YFSETQ. The CDR3 region has the DNA TGCGCCAGCAGCTTGGACCGGAGGGGGAGCAATCAGCCCCAGCATTTT. Amino acid sequence: CASSLDRRGSNQPQHF.

The chain uses TRBV20-1 and TRBJ2-2, with TRBD1 identical over 8 bases. V lost 5 bases, J lost 4 bases, and 9 bases stayed unmatched. Germline V gene sequence: CDR1 DFQATT, CDR2 SNEGSKA (reference sequence). This CDR3 region has 15 residues. CDR3 amino acids: CSAAGQVSVTGELFF. The CDR3, as DNA: TGCAGTGCTGCGGGACAGGTATCTGTCACCGGGGAGCTGTTTTTT.

The V and J genes are TRBV7-6 and TRBJ2-2; D might be TRBD2 (6 bases). The CDR3 loop spans 13 amino acids. Germline V gene data show CDR1 as SGHVS and CDR2 as FNYEAQ. Trimming stripped 8 bases from V and 3 bases from J, with 10 bases between. CDR3 sequence reads: CASEGLYTGELFF. The CDR3 DNA reads as TGTGCCAGCGAGGGACTCTACACCGGGGAGCTGTTTTTT.

The chain recombines TRBV20-1 with TRBJ1-5; D uncertain. The CDR3 length is 15 residues. Germline CDR1 is DFQATT and CDR2 is SNEGSKA (reference sequence). The germline V and J ends were trimmed by 6 bases and 0 bases, with 15 bases remaining between them. CDR3 amino acids: CSAIGPARSNQPQHF. The CDR3 bases are TGCAGTGCGATCGGGCCCGCCCGTAGCAATCAGCCCCAGCATTTT.

This clonotype was recorded a few times. This sequence joins TRBV19 and TRBJ2-2; D unresolved. Trimming removed 3 bases from V and 0 bases from J, with 11 bases in between. There are 16 residues in the CDR3. Germline CDR1 LNHDA, CDR2 SQIVND (reference sequence). In nucleotides, the CDR3 is TGTGCCAGTAGTATTCAAAGGGAAACGAACACCGGGGAGCTGTTTTTT. Encoded protein: CASSIQRETNTGELFF. The variable domain in full, with the rest retrieved from reference TRBV19 and TRBJ2-2, is DGGITQSPKYLFRKEGQNVTLSCEQNLNHDAMYWYRQDPGQGLRLIYYSQIVNDFQKGDIAEGYSVSREKKESFPLTVTSAQKNPTAFYLCASSIQRETNTGELFFGEGSRLTVL.

This clonotype came up a few times. This rearrangement joins TRBV20-1 to TRBJ2-1, with D tentatively TRBD1 or TRBD2 (5 bases each). CDR3 length equals 13 residues. V dropped 1 base and J dropped 6 bases, with 10 bases sitting between them. Germline V gene sequence: CDR1 DFQATT, CDR2 SNEGSKA (reference sequence). CDR3 loop: CSARVPGPNEQFF. The DNA for the CDR3 is TGCAGTGCTAGAGTACCGGGACCCAATGAGCAGTTCTTC.

This clonotype was seen only a few times. The CDR3 spells CASSPQGAVTYEQYF. In nucleotides, the CDR3 is TGTGCCAGCAGCCCACAGGGCGCGGTCACCTACGAGCAGTACTTC. J is TRBJ2-7 and V is TRBV12-3 or TRBV12-4, with a possible D match to TRBD1 (6 bases). This CDR3 is built from 15 residues. V lost 6 bases, J lost 2 bases, and 17 bases lay in between.

This clonotype was observed at least ten times. The chain employs TRBV10-2 and TRBJ2-5; 7 nucleotides agree with TRBD1. With 3 bases clipped from V and 4 bases from J, the junction kept 5 bases outside the gene matches. Germline V gene data show CDR1 as WSHSY and CDR2 as SAAADI. This CDR3 is built from 14 residues. Here the CDR3 DNA reads TGCGCCAGCAGTGACCGGGACAGACGAGAGACCCAGTACTTC. It codes for CASSDRDRRETQYF.

The chain has TRBV6-2 or TRBV6-3 and TRBJ2-1; TRBD1 matches at 10 bases. CDR1 MNHEY and CDR2 SVGEGT come from the germline V gene. V lost 5 bases, J lost 7 bases, and 8 bases stayed unmatched. This CDR3 has 15 amino acids. For the CDR3, the DNA is TGTGCCAGCAGTCCATCCGGGACAGGGGATAATGAGCAGTTCTTC. Encoded protein: CASSPSGTGDNEQFF.

Concerning this clonotype: Since a much larger clone is just one base distant, this may be a read error. The gene calls are TRBV2 and TRBJ2-2; D gene uncertain. V was shortened by 6 bases and J by 6 bases, with 8 bases between the two germline ends. Germline loops: CDR1 SNHLY, CDR2 FYNNEI. The CDR3 has 12 residues. The CDR3 region is CASRLEAGELFF. As DNA, the CDR3 is TGTGCCAGCAGGTTAGAAGCCGGGGAGCTGTTTTTT.

Details on this clonotype: One end of the junction is discordant with germline, which a read error may explain. This chain joins TRBV7-9 and TRBJ2-1, with D possibly TRBD2 on 5 matching bases. Germline CDR1 reads SEHNR; CDR2 reads FQNEAQ (reference sequence). The CDR3 consists of 10 residues. The CDR3 sequence: CASRGDVGVF. The CDR3 nucleotides are TGTGCCAGCAGGGGAGATGTTGGGGTCTTC.

J is TRBJ2-2 and V is TRBV5-6; a weak D match, TRBD1 (6 bases). The CDR3 is made up of 14 amino acids. The germline V gene encodes CDR1 SGHDT and CDR2 YYEEEE. The V and J ends lost 7 bases and 1 base respectively, with 11 bases between them. The DNA of the CDR3 is TGTGCCAGCGCACAGGGTTGGAACACCGGGGAGCTGTTTTTT. Its protein product is CASAQGWNTGELFF.

This clonotype came up many times. This chain connects TRBV5-1 to TRBJ2-4, with TRBD1 matching 7 bases. Germline V gives CDR1 SGHRS, CDR2 YFSETQ. With V trimmed by 4 bases and J by 1 base, 8 bases remained unmatched. CDR3 size: 16 residues. CDR3 in DNA: TGCGCCAGCAGCGGCGGACAGGAAACGGCCAAAAACATTCAGTACTTC. It is translated as CASSGGQETAKNIQYF.

The chain is built from TRBV20-1 and TRBJ2-1, with D maybe TRBD2 (5 bases). V dropped 3 bases and J dropped 2 bases, with 8 bases sitting between them. The CDR3 sequence is 13 residues long. Germline V gives CDR1 DFQATT, CDR2 SNEGSKA (reference sequence). The CDR3 sequence: CSARRATYNEQFF. CDR3 DNA: TGCAGTGCTAGGAGGGCGACCTACAATGAGCAGTTCTTC.

This CDR3 is CASSLLGFSYEQYF. CDR3 DNA sequence: TGTGCCAGCAGCTTGTTGGGATTTTCATACGAGCAGTACTTC. This chain uses TRBV7-2 with TRBJ2-7, with unresolved D. Germline assignment: CDR1 SGHTA and CDR2 FQGNSA. Trimming cost V 3 bases and J 4 bases, with 13 bases left between them. The CDR3 runs to 14 residues.

The chain has TRBV4-2 and TRBJ1-1; D ambiguous. V was pared by 0 bases and J by 0 bases, with 8 bases between. Looked up from germline, CDR1 is LGHNA and CDR2 is YNFKEQ. CDR3 length: 15 amino acids. The CDR3 DNA sequence: TGTGCCAGCAGCCAAGAAAGGTTAGTGAACACTGAAGCTTTCTTT. Protein product: CASSQERLVNTEAFF.

The V and J genes are TRBV12-5 and TRBJ2-1, with D unresolved. The CDR3 contains 14 residues. Germline CDR1 is LGHNT and CDR2 is FRNRAP. V was pared by 2 bases and J by 7 bases, with 12 bases between. The CDR3 reads CASGLREVGNEQFF. Here the CDR3 DNA reads TGTGCTAGTGGTTTGAGGGAAGTCGGGAATGAGCAGTTCTTC.

This clonotype appeared a few times. This chain links TRBV12-3 or TRBV12-4 with TRBJ2-1, with 8 positions matching TRBD2. V lost 6 bases, J lost 10 bases, and 11 bases stayed unmatched. The CDR3 extends over 14 amino acids. CDR3 DNA: TGTGCCAGCAGGTCAACTAGCGGCGGGGGCGAGCAGTTCTTC. Protein: CASRSTSGGGEQFF.

This clonotype was observed a few times. This chain uses TRBV12-3 or TRBV12-4 with TRBJ2-7; 10 bases line up with TRBD2. With V trimmed by 3 bases and J by 4 bases, 6 bases remained unmatched. This CDR3 region has 15 residues. The CDR3 sequence is CASSFTGTSAYEQYF. CDR3 bases: TGTGCCAGCAGTTTTACAGGGACTAGCGCGTACGAGCAGTACTTC.

This clonotype occurred a few times. The chain is built from TRBV27 and TRBJ1-2; the match to TRBD1 covers 8 bases. The germline CDR1 and CDR2 sequences are MNHEY and SMNVEV (reference sequence). Trimming at V came to 3 bases and at J to 7 bases, leaving 4 bases not matched to a gene. CDR3 length equals 13 residues. This chain's CDR3 is CASSLTGVSGYTF. CDR3 DNA: TGTGCCAGCAGTTTGACAGGGGTGTCTGGCTACACCTTC.

The rearrangement joins TRBV7-2 to TRBJ2-1; D is possibly TRBD2 (5 bases). Per germline, CDR1 SGHTA and CDR2 FQGNSA. The CDR3 extends over 15 amino acids. Between the trimmed V and J ends, which lost 1 base and 9 bases, there was a span of 16 bases. The CDR3 DNA follows: TGTGCCAGCAGCTTAGGTGGAGAGAGAGGGATTGAGCAGTTCTTC. Its translation: CASSLGGERGIEQFF.

Ten or more counts support this clonotype. V is TRBV5-1 and J is TRBJ1-1, with 8 bases lining up with TRBD1. The CDR3 spans 14 residues. Germline V gene lookup returns CDR1 SGHRS and CDR2 YFSETQ. V shed 5 bases and J 1 base; nucleotides not matched to a gene: 4. The CDR3 is CASRLDRGNTEAFF. The CDR3 nucleotides are TGCGCCAGCAGGCTTGACAGGGGGAACACTGAAGCTTTCTTT.